The 10 T cell receptor beta chains presented below share a single source sample, sequenced in a study of T cells in Graves' hyperthyroidism and ophthalmopathy. Amplification yielded TCR beta CDR3 regions, with RNA transcripts as the source. HTBI primers drove first-round RT-PCR of the TCR CDR3. TCRdb re-derived calls from the multiplex PCR reads in MiXCR, one entry per CDR3 protein. The sample has a few hundred thousand distinct CDR3 sequences, just under 15% seen once. The sequenced material came from blood. The receptors originated from a woman under 40 with Graves' hyperthyroidism.

Comments on this clonotype: A much larger clone lies one base from this, so it may be a read error. In DNA form, the CDR3 reads TGTGCCAGCAGCCCCGCCCCACAGGGATTAGAAAAACTGGTTTTT. It is translated as CASSPAPQGLEKLVF. V is TRBV2 and J is TRBJ1-4; possibly TRBD1 for D (6 bases). CDR3 length equals 15 residues. From germline, CDR1 is SNHLY and CDR2 FYNNEI.

This clonotype was seen ten or more times. The rearrangement uses TRBV20-1 and TRBJ2-5, with 7 bases that match TRBD2. Trimming at V came to 0 bases and at J to 4 bases, leaving 8 bases not matched to a gene. Looked up from germline, CDR1 is DFQATT and CDR2 is SNEGSKA (reference sequence). The CDR3 length is 15 residues. CDR3 in DNA: TGCAGTGCTAGAGATCCTGCGGGAGTTGGAGAGACCCAGTACTTC. It codes for CSARDPAGVGETQYF.

The DNA for the CDR3 is TGCAGTGCTCCCGGCATAGGGACAGGACCCTACGAGCAGTACTTC. Residues: CSAPGIGTGPYEQYF. V and J are TRBV20-1 and TRBJ2-7; 8 bases align to TRBD1. The CDR3 consists of 15 residues. Germline CDR1 and CDR2: DFQATT and SNEGSKA (reference sequence). Germline trimming cut 5 bases from V and 2 bases from J; bases unmatched to any gene: 11.

The rearrangement links TRBV5-1 to TRBJ2-3; tentative D call: TRBD1 (7 bases). Germline V gene data show CDR1 as SGHRS and CDR2 as YFSETQ. The CDR3 extends over 15 amino acids. V lost 4 bases, J lost 0 bases, and 12 bases lay in between. The CDR3 nucleotides read TGCGCCAGCAGCGGGGGGACAGCTAGCACAGATACGCAGTATTTT. Encoded protein: CASSGGTASTDTQYF.

This clonotype was detected only a few times. The genes are TRBV6-5 and TRBJ1-1; D call uncertain. The CDR3 runs to 14 residues. Germline-derived CDR1 and CDR2 are MNHEY and SVGAGI. Trimming took off 0 bases at V and 5 bases at J, with 10 bases between the two ends. The CDR3 sequence is CASSYSGEMTEAFF. The CDR3 nucleotides are TGTGCCAGCAGTTACTCTGGGGAAATGACTGAAGCTTTCTTT.

V and J are TRBV10-3 and TRBJ2-5, with a weak D call TRBD2 (5 bases). Germline V lookup: CDR1 ENHRY, CDR2 SYGVKD. The CDR3 totals 15 residues. V lost 0 bases to trimming and J lost 5 bases, with 13 bases between them. The CDR3 spells CAISESLEVGETQYF. In DNA, the CDR3 is TGTGCCATCAGTGAGTCGTTGGAGGTCGGGGAGACCCAGTACTTC.

The gene calls are TRBV20-1 and TRBJ2-2; 7 bases are a match to TRBD1. Germline V gives CDR1 DFQATT, CDR2 SNEGSKA (reference sequence). This CDR3 contains 14 residues. V gave up 5 bases and J gave up 0 bases; unmatched junction bases: 3. DNA of the CDR3: TGCAGTGCTGAAGACAGGGCGAACACCGGGGAGCTGTTTTTT. Protein: CSAEDRANTGELFF.

This clonotype was recorded many times. This rearrangement joins TRBV20-1 to TRBJ2-5; 10 nucleotides match TRBD1. This CDR3 has 12 amino acids. Germline V CDR1 and CDR2: DFQATT, SNEGSKA (reference sequence). V gave up 6 bases and J gave up 5 bases; unmatched junction bases: 3. The CDR3 region has the DNA TGCAGTGCGGACAGGGGGGAGGAGACCCAGTACTTC. Its protein product is CSADRGEETQYF.

This rearrangement joins TRBV7-9 to TRBJ2-1; the D gene is possibly TRBD1 (7 bases). The J call is doubtful: the DNA matches TRBJ2-7 better. The CDR3 is 16 residues long. CDR1 SEHNR and CDR2 FQNEAQ come from the germline V gene (reference sequence). In DNA form, the CDR3 reads TGTGCCAGCAGCTCCTCAGGGGGGATTTATATCTTTGAGCAGTACTTC. Amino acid sequence: CASSSSGGIYIFEQYF.

The rearrangement joins TRBV28 to TRBJ2-3; D possibly corresponds to TRBD2 (6 bases). The CDR3 consists of 14 residues. Germline V CDR1 and CDR2: MDHEN, SYDVKM. Trimming took off 3 bases at V and 3 bases at J, with 10 bases between the two ends. As DNA, the CDR3 is TGTGCCAGCAGTTTGAATGGGGGGACAGATACGCAGTATTTT. It yields the protein CASSLNGGTDTQYF.